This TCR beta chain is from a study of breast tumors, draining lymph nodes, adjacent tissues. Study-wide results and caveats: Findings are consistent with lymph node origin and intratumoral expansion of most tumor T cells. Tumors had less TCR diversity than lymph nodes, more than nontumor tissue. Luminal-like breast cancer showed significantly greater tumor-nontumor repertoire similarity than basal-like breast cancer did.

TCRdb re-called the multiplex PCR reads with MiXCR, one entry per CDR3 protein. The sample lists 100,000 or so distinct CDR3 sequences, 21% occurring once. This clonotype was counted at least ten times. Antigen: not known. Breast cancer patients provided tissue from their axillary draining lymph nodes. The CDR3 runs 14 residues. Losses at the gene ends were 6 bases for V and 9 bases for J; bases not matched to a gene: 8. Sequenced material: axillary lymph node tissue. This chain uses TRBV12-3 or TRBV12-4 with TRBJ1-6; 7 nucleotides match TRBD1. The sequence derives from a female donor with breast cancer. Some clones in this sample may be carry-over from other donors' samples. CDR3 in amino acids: CASRPRQGSSPLHF. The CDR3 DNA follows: TGTGCCAGCAGACCTCGACAGGGTTCTTCACCCCTCCACTTT.